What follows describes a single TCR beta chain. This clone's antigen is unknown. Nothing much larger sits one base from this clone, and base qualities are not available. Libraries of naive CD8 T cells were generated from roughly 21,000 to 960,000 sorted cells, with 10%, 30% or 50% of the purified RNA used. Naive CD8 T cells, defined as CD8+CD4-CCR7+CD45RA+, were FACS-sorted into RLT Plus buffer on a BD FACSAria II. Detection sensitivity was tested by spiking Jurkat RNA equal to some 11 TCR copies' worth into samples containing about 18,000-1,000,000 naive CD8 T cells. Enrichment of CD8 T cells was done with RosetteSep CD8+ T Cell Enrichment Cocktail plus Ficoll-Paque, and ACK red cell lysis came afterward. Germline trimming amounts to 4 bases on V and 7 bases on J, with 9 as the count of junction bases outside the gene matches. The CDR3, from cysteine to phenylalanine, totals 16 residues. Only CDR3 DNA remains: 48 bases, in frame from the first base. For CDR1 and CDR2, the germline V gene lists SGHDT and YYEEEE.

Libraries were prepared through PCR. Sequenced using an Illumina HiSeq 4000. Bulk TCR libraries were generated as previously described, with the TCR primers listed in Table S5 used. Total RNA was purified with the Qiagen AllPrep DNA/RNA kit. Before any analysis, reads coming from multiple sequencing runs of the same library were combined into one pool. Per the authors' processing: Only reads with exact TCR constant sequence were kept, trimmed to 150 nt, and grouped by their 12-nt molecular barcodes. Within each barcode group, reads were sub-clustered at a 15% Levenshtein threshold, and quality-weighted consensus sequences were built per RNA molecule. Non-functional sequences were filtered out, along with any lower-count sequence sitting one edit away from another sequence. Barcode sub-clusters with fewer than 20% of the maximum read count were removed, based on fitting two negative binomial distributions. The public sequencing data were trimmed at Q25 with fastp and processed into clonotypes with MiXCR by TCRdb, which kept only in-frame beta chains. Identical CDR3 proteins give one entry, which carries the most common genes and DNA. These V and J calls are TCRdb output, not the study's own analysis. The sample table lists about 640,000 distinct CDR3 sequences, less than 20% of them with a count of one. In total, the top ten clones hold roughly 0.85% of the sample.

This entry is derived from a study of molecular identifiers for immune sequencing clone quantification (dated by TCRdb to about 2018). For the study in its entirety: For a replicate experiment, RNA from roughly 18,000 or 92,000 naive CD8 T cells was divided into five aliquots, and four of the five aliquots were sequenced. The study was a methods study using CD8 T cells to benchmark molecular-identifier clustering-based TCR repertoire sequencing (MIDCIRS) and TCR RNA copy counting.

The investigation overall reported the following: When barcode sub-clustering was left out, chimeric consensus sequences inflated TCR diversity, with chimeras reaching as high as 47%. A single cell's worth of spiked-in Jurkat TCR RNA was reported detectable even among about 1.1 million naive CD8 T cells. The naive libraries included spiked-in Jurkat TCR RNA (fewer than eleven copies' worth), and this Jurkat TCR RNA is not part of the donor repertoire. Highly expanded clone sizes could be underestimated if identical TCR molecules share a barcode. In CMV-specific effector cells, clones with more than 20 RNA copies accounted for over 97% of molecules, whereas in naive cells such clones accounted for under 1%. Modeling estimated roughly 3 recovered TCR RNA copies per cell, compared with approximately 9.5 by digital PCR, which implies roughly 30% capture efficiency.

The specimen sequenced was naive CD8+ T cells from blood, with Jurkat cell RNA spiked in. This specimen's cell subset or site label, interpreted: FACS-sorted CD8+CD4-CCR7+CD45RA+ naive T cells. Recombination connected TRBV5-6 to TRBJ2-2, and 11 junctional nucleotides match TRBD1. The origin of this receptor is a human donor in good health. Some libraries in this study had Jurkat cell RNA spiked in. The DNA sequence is TGTGCCAGCAGCCTCCGGGACAGGGGGTTGGTCGGGGAGCTGTTTTTT. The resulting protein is CASSLRDRGLVGELFF.